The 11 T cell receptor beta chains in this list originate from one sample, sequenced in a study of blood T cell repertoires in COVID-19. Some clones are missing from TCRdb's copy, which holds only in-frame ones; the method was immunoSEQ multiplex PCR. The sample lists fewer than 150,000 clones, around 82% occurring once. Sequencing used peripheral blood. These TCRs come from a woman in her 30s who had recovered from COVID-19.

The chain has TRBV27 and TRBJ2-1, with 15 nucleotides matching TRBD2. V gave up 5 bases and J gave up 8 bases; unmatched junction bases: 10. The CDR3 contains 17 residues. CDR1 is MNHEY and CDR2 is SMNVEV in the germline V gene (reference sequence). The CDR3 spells CASSLLPGLAGGHEQFF. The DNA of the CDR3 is TGTGCCAGCAGTCTACTCCCGGGACTAGCGGGAGGTCATGAGCAGTTCTTC.

CDR3 protein: CASSLTRDMNTEAFF. The DNA of the CDR3 is TGTGCCAGCAGTTTAACGCGGGATATGAACACTGAAGCTTTCTTT. The V call is TRBV27, the J call TRBJ1-1, with D uncertain. This CDR3 has 15 residues. Deletions cut 2 bases from V and 0 bases from J, with 10 bases between. Germline values: CDR1 MNHEY, CDR2 SMNVEV (reference sequence).

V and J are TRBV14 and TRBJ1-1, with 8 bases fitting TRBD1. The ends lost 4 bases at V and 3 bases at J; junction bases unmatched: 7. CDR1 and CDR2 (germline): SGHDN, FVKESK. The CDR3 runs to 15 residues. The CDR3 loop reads CASSLWQGAYTEAFF. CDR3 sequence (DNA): TGTGCCAGCAGCCTTTGGCAGGGGGCTTACACTGAAGCTTTCTTT.

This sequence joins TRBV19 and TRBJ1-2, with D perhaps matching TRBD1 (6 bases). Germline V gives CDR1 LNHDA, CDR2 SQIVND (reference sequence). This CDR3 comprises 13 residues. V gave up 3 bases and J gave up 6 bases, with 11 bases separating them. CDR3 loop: CASSIGGGDGYTF. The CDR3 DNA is TGTGCCAGTAGTATCGGAGGGGGGGATGGCTACACCTTC.

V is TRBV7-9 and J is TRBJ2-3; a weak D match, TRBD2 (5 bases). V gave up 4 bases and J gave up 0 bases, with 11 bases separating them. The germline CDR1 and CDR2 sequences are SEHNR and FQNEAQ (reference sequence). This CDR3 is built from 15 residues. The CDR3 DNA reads TGTGCCAGCAGCTCGAAAGCGGCTAGCACAGATACGCAGTATTTT. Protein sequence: CASSSKAASTDTQYF.

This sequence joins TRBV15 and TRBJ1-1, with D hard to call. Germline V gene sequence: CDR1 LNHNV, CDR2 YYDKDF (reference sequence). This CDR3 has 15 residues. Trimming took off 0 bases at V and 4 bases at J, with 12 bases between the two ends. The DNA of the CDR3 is TGTGCCACCAGCAGAGATGGACGGGATGGCACTGAAGCTTTCTTT. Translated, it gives CATSRDGRDGTEAFF.

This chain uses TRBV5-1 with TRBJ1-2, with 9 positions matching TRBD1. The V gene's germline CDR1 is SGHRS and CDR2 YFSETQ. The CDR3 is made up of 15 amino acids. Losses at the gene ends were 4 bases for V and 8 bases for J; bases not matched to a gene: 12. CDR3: CASSPSTGGLQGYTF. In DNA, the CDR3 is TGCGCCAGCAGCCCCAGCACAGGGGGCCTACAGGGCTACACCTTC.

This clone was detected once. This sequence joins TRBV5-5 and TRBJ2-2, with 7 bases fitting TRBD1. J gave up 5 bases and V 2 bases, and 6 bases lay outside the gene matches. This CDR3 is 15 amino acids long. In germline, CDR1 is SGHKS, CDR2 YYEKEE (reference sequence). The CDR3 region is CASSFRQGRTGELFF. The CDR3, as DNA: TGTGCCAGCAGCTTTCGACAGGGTCGGACCGGGGAGCTGTTTTTT.

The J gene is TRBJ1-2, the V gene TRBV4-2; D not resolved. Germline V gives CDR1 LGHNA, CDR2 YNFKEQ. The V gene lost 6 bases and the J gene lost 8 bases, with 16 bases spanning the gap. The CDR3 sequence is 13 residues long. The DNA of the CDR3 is TGTGCCAGCAGTTTAGGCGGTCTTGGGGGCTACACCTTC. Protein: CASSLGGLGGYTF.

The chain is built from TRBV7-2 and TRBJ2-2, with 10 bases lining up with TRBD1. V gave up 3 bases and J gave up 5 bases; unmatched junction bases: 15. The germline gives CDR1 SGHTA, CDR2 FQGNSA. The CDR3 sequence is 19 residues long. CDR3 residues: CASSFDRGRKWTVTGELFF. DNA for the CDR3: TGTGCCAGCAGCTTCGACAGGGGGCGTAAGTGGACTGTTACCGGGGAGCTGTTTTTT.

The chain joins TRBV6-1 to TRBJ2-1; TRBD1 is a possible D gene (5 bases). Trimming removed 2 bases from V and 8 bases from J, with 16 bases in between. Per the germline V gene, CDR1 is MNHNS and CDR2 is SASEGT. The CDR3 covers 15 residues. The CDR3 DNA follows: TGTGCCAGCAGTGAACTGGTGGGAAGGGGCCATGAGCAGTTCTTC. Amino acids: CASSELVGRGHEQFF.